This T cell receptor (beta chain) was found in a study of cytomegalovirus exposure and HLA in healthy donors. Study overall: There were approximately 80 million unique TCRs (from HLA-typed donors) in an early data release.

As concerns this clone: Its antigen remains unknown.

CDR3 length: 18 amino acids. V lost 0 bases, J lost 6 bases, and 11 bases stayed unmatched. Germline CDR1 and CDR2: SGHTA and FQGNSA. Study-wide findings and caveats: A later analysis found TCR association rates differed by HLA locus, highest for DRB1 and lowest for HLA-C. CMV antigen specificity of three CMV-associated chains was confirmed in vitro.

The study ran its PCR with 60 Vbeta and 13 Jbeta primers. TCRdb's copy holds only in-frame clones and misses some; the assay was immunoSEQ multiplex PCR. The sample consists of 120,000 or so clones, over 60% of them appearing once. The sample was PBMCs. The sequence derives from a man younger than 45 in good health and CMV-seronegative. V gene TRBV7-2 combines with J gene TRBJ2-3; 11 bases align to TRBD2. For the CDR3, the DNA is TGTGCCAGCAGCTTAGCCCTAGCGGGGGGCTCCCTTGATGATACGCAGTATTTT. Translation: CASSLALAGGSLDDTQYF.